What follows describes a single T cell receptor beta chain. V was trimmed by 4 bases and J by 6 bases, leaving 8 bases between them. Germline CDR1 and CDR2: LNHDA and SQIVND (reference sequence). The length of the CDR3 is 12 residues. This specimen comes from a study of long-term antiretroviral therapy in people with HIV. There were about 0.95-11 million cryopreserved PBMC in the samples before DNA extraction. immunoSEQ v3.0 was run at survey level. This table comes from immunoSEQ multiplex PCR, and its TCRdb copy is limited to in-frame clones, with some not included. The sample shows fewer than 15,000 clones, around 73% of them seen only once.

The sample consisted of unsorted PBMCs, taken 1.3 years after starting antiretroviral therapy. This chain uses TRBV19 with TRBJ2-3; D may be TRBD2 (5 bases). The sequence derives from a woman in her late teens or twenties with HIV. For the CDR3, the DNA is TGTGCCAGTAGTACTTCGGGGGATACGCAGTATTTT. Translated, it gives CASSTSGDTQYF.